This TCR beta chain originates from a study of beta chain features in type 1 diabetes. Across the study: Patient and healthy donor groups were alike in age, gender and cell yields.

Cells sorted by CD45RO/CCR7/CD25/CD127/CD95/CD27 comprised CD4+ naive, central memory, regulatory and stem cell-like memory cells. Once sorted, every population was more than 98% pure. Findings and caveats of the study: Type 1 diabetes patients had moderately but significantly shorter TCRB CDR3s in all four CD4+ subsets.

The authors reverse transcribed all of the isolated RNA, so sequencing captured expressed TCRB transcripts. Naive, central memory and regulatory T cell samples averaged about 3.6 million immunoSEQ reads each. Repertoires were generated with immunoSEQ multiplex PCR, while TCRdb's copy carries only in-frame clones and drops some. The sample contains more than 250,000 clones, roughly 25% of which appear only once. Note on this clone: As yet, its antigen is unknown.

Germline-derived CDR1 and CDR2 are SEHNR and FQNEAQ (reference sequence). The CDR3 is 13 amino acids. V trimming: 1 base; J trimming: 5 bases; junction bases outside the gene matches: 0. The chain joins TRBV7-9 to TRBJ2-3, with 7 bases identical to TRBD1. Material for sequencing was naive CD4+ T cells from blood. This sequence originates from a woman between 25 and 40 years old with type 1 diabetes. The CDR3 DNA is TGTGCCAGCAGCTTAGACAGGGGAGATACGCAGTATTTT. Translating it yields CASSLDRGDTQYF. The full variable domain, its missing parts supplied by reference TRBV7-9 and TRBJ2-3, is DTGVSQNPRHKITKRGQNVTFRCDPISEHNRLYWYRQTLGQGPEFLTYFQNEAQLEKSRLLSDRFSAERPKGSFSTLEIQRTEQGDSAMYLCASSLDRGDTQYFGPGTRLTVL.